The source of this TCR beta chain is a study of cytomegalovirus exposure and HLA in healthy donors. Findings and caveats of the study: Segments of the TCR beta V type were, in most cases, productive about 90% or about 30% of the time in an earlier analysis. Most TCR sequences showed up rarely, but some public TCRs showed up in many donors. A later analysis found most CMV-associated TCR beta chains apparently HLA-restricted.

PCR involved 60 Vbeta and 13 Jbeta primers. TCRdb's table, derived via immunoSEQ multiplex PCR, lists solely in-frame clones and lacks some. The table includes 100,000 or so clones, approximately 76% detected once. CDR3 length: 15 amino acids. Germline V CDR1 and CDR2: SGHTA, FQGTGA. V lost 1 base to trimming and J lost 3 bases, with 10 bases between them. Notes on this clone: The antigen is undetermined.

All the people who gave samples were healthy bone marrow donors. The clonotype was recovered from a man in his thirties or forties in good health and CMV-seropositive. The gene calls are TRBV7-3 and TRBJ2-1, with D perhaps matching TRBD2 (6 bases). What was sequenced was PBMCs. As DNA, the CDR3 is TGTGCCAGCAGCTTAAGGACTACCAACTACAATGAGCAGTTCTTC. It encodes CASSLRTTNYNEQFF.